What follows are 10 T cell receptor beta chains derived from one specimen sequenced in a study of tumor-infiltrating lymphocytes in primary liver carcinoma. From roughly 21-30 mg of unsorted bulk tissue, DNA and RNA were co-extracted together. From 500 ng total RNA, TCR beta cDNA was generated with a primer in the constant region. Slightly modified ARM-PCR served as the procedure for the TCR beta libraries. These libraries came from three rounds of nested multiplex PCR. Use of TRBV1-TRBV30 forward primers with a C-beta reverse primer characterized the first two PCR rounds, which lasted around 10 cycles each. TCRdb used MiXCR to reprocess the multiplex PCR reads, holding one entry per CDR3 protein. The repertoire has approximately 42,000 distinct CDR3 sequences, roughly 80% of them found once; the top ten carry about 37%. The sequencing input was tumor-adjacent normal liver tissue. These receptors all come from a woman under 40 with primary liver carcinoma and hepatitis B virus infection.

This clonotype has only one observation. Compared with germline, one end of the junction differs, possibly owing to a read error. The V gene is TRBV5-1, the J gene TRBJ1-5, with 10 bases that match TRBD1. Germline lookup yields CDR1 SGHRS and CDR2 YFSETQ. The CDR3 has 15 amino acids. Here the CDR3 reads CASNLETGGGQPQHF. In DNA, the CDR3 is TGCGCCAGCAACTTGGAGACAGGGGGCGGACAGCCTCAGCATTTT.

There are many counts of this clonotype. J is TRBJ2-1 and V is TRBV28, with 8 bases identical to TRBD1. V was pared by 7 bases and J by 3 bases, with 8 bases of the junction left unmatched. CDR1 and CDR2 from the germline V gene are MDHEN and SYDVKM. The CDR3 covers 15 residues. The CDR3 DNA sequence: TGTGCCAGCAAACCAACCGGGACAGGCTACAATGAGCAGTTCTTC. Translated: CASKPTGTGYNEQFF.

This clonotype was found many times. The genes are TRBV7-9 and TRBJ2-7; 8 nucleotides agree with TRBD1. Per the germline V gene, CDR1 is SEHNR and CDR2 is FQNEAQ (reference sequence). The CDR3 spans 15 residues. J gave up 2 bases and V 2 bases, and 5 bases lay outside the gene matches. The CDR3 DNA sequence: TGTGCCAGCAGCTTATCAGGGGGCCCTGCCTACGAGCAGTACTTC. Protein sequence: CASSLSGGPAYEQYF.

Worth noting for this clonotype: The CDR3 end shows no conserved phenylalanine or tryptophan, and so a read error is likely. The chain recombines TRBV6-5 with TRBJ1-4; 9 bases are shared with TRBD1. The length of the CDR3 is 16 residues. The V gene's germline CDR1 is MNHEY and CDR2 SVGAGI. The CDR3 protein is CASSYSSGQGGEKLFL. In nucleotides, the CDR3 is TGTGCCAGCAGTTACTCTTCGGGACAGGGTGGCGAAAAGCTGTTTTTA.

Note on this clonotype: The junction departs from the called germline gene at one end, perhaps through a read error. This chain uses TRBV11-2 with TRBJ2-5; 9 bases match TRBD1. CDR1 is SGHAT and CDR2 is FQNNGV in the germline V gene. The CDR3 is 16 residues long. The CDR3 DNA is TGTGCCAGTAGCATAAGAACAGGGGGCGCGAAAGAGACACAGTACTTC. It codes for CASSIRTGGAKETQYF.

Remarks on this clonotype: Just one base apart from a much larger clone, this may be a read error. V usage is TRBV28 and J usage is TRBJ2-4; D is uncertain. The CDR3 covers 14 residues. The V end was cut by 6 bases, the J end by 0 bases, with 9 bases between. Germline CDR1 reads MDHEN; CDR2 reads SYDVKM. CDR3 nucleotide sequence: TGTGCCAGCAGCCTGAGTCTAGCCAAAAACATTCAGTACTTC. As protein: CASSLSLAKNIQYF.

Worth noting for this clonotype: At one end the junction does not follow the germline gene, possibly because of a read error. This sequence joins TRBV5-1 and TRBJ2-1; TRBD1 might be the D (5 bases). Germline values: CDR1 SGHRS, CDR2 YFSETQ. The CDR3 has 12 amino acids. CDR3 protein: CASSTLGDEQSF. For the CDR3, the DNA is TGCGCCAGCAGCACGTTAGGGGATGAGCAGTCCTTC.

A note on this clonotype: This CDR3 fails to terminate in the conserved phenylalanine or tryptophan, so it likely reflects a read error. The chain employs TRBV10-2 and TRBJ2-7, with 12 bases identical to TRBD1. The ends lost 9 bases at V and 3 bases at J; junction bases unmatched: 6. Germline values: CDR1 WSHSY, CDR2 SAAADI. The CDR3 is 14 residues long. In DNA, the CDR3 is TGCGCCAGTGCCGGGACAGGGGGCGTCTACGAGCAGTACTTA. Residues: CASAGTGGVYEQYL.

There are many counts of this clonotype. Germline is not matched at one junction end, which may reflect a read error. J is TRBJ2-3 and V is TRBV7-9; D call uncertain. The germline V gene has CDR1 SEHNR and CDR2 FQNEAQ (reference sequence). The CDR3 sequence is 10 residues long. The CDR3 nucleotides read TGTGCCAGCAGCTTAACCCGGGTTGATTTT. This encodes CASSLTRVDF.

This clonotype was seen only a few times. The chain is built from TRBV10-3 and TRBJ2-1, with a weak D call TRBD1 (5 bases). CDR1 and CDR2 from the germline V gene are ENHRY and SYGVKD. V was clipped by 10 bases and J by 9 bases, with 19 bases between them. The CDR3 is 13 amino acids. The CDR3, as DNA: TGTGCCACCCGGAAGGGGCAGGCTGGTGAGCAGTTCTTC. Translated: CATRKGQAGEQFF.